What follows are 2 T cell receptor beta chains derived from one specimen sequenced in a study of blood T cell repertoires in COVID-19. Repertoires were generated with immunoSEQ multiplex PCR, while TCRdb's copy carries only in-frame clones and drops some. The data show about 230,000 clones, 70% to 90% seen once. The sequenced sample consisted of peripheral blood. These receptors were obtained from a woman between 65 and 79 years old with active or convalescent COVID-19.

The chain links TRBV6-1 to TRBJ2-1, with 10 bases that match TRBD2. This CDR3 is built from 16 residues. V gave up 4 bases and J gave up 4 bases; unmatched junction bases: 7. CDR1 and CDR2 (germline): MNHNS, SASEGT. The DNA for the CDR3 is TGTGCCAGCAGTGTGTTCCAGCGGGGGGGATACAATGAGCAGTTCTTC. Protein: CASSVFQRGGYNEQFF.

The rearrangement links TRBV5-4 to TRBJ2-7; 11 nucleotides align to TRBD2. This CDR3 is built from 15 residues. The germline CDR1 and CDR2 sequences are SGHNT and YYREEE (reference sequence). The V gene end was trimmed by 4 bases and the J gene end by 4 bases; junction bases not matched to a gene: 7. The CDR3 sequence is CASSRTSGSGYEQYF. The CDR3 DNA is TGTGCCAGCAGCCGTACTAGCGGGAGTGGGTACGAGCAGTACTTC.